The rows below give T cell receptor beta chains drawn from one sample of a study of cytomegalovirus exposure and HLA in healthy donors. The protocol was immunoSEQ multiplex PCR, while the TCRdb copy is restricted to in-frame clones and leaves out a portion. The sample consists of tens of thousands of clones, roughly three quarters of them appearing once. Input material: PBMCs. Every receptor here comes from a male donor in good health and CMV-seronegative. Each CDR3 is given with its conserved first and last residue. Each record gives: D gene, V gene, J gene, clone size, CDR3 protein, CDR3 DNA. D genes are given only for firm matches. Size values are once, few and many counts, or a class for expanded clones, and some rows have none.

TRBD1	TRBV5-4	TRBJ1-1	.	CASSLSNRGGDTEAFF	TGTGCCAGCAGCCTTTCGAACAGGGGTGGGGACACTGAAGCTTTCTTT
TRBD1	TRBV6-5	TRBJ1-1	.	CASIDRATEAFF	TGTGCCAGCATCGACAGGGCCACTGAAGCTTTCTTT
TRBD1	TRBV6-5	TRBJ1-5	.	CASSPGQGSNQPQHF	TGTGCCAGCAGTCCTGGACAGGGAAGCAATCAGCCCCAGCATTTT
TRBD1	TRBV10-3	TRBJ2-2	.	CAIRGQENTGELFF	TGTGCCATCAGGGGACAGGAAAACACCGGGGAGCTGTTTTTT
.	TRBV9	TRBJ2-2	.	CASSVPPGELFF	TGTGCCAGCAGCGTCCCTCCCGGGGAGCTGTTTTTT
.	TRBV6-1	TRBJ1-2	few	CASSEAGGGQGYGYTF	TGTGCCAGCAGTGAAGCGGGGGGGGGCCAGGGCTATGGCTACACCTTC
.	TRBV16	TRBJ1-1	.	CASSPRTLNTEAFF	TGTGCCAGCAGCCCCCGGACACTGAACACTGAAGCTTTCTTT
.	TRBV28	TRBJ2-7	.	CASRGSTYEQYF	TGTGCCAGCAGGGGCTCCACCTACGAGCAGTACTTC
TRBD1	TRBV9	TRBJ1-1	.	CASSGNTGGLPNTEAFF	TGTGCCAGCAGCGGGAATACAGGGGGATTGCCGAACACTGAAGCTTTCTTT
TRBD2	TRBV7-6	TRBJ2-1	.	CASRPTSGNYNEQFF	TGTGCCAGCAGACCTACTAGCGGAAACTACAATGAGCAGTTCTTC
TRBD1	TRBV27	TRBJ1-2	.	CASITRTGNGYTF	TGTGCCAGCATTACCAGGACAGGTAATGGCTACACCTTC
.	TRBV5-1	TRBJ1-4	.	CASSDATADLEKLFF	TGCGCCAGCAGCGACGCGACAGCTGACTTAGAAAAACTGTTTTTT
TRBD1	TRBV10-3	TRBJ2-5	.	CAIRPGTGDETQYF	TGTGCCATCAGACCCGGGACAGGGGACGAGACCCAGTACTTC
.	TRBV7-3	TRBJ2-7	.	CASSLGLSYEQYF	TGTGCCAGCAGCTTAGGTCTAAGCTACGAGCAGTACTTC
TRBD1	TRBV10-1	TRBJ1-1	.	CASSEGDRPEAFF	TGCGCCAGCAGTGAGGGGGACAGGCCTGAAGCTTTCTTT
.	TRBV19	TRBJ2-4	.	CASSPMTVSSLNIQYF	TGTGCCAGTAGTCCTATGACAGTGTCAAGCTTGAACATTCAGTACTTC
.	TRBV6-6	TRBJ1-1	.	CASSLGGAANTEAFF	TGTGCCAGCAGTTTGGGGGGGGCAGCCAACACTGAAGCTTTCTTT
.	TRBV7-8	TRBJ1-2	once	CASSLGAAANYGYTF	TGTGCCAGCAGCTTAGGTGCGGCAGCAAACTATGGCTACACCTTC
TRBD1	TRBV30	TRBJ2-1	.	CAWSVGDRGYNEQFF	TGTGCCTGGAGTGTGGGGGACAGGGGTTACAATGAGCAGTTCTTC
.	TRBV5-1	TRBJ2-3	.	CASRGGYPTDTQYF	TGCGCCAGCAGAGGAGGGTACCCCACAGATACGCAGTATTTT
TRBD2	TRBV28	TRBJ2-1	.	CASSSLIERGFSSYNEQFF	TGTGCCAGCAGCAGCCTCATTGAGCGGGGGTTTTCGTCCTACAATGAGCAGTTCTTC
TRBD2	TRBV27	TRBJ2-7	.	CASSSGGAVSYEQYF	TGTGCCAGCAGTTCGGGGGGGGCCGTCTCCTACGAGCAGTACTTC
TRBD1	TRBV6-6	TRBJ2-7	once	CASSPRTGGYEQYF	TGTGCCAGCAGCCCGAGGACAGGGGGCTACGAGCAGTACTTC
.	TRBV5-6	TRBJ2-7	.	CASSLPGGSYEQYF	TGTGCCAGCAGCTTGCCCGGGGGCTCCTACGAGCAGTACTTC
.	TRBV7-9	TRBJ2-7	.	CASSLRDSIADEQYF	TGTGCCAGCAGCTTGCGGGACAGTATCGCGGACGAGCAGTACTTC
.	TRBV7-6	TRBJ1-3	few	CASSLDRASGNTIYF	TGTGCCAGCAGCCTCGACAGAGCCTCTGGAAACACCATATATTTT
.	TRBV28	TRBJ1-6	.	CASILETGNSPLHF	TGTGCCAGCATCCTAGAAACAGGGAATTCACCCCTCCACTTT
.	TRBV19	TRBJ1-1	.	CASIPPSRENTEAFF	TGTGCCAGTATTCCACCTTCCCGAGAGAACACTGAAGCTTTCTTT
.	TRBV4-1	TRBJ1-1	.	CASSQDGLQVAEAFF	TGCGCCAGCAGCCAAGATGGGCTCCAAGTGGCTGAAGCTTTCTTT
.	TRBV7-9	TRBJ1-5	once	CASSREFQPQHF	TGTGCCAGCTCCCGGGAGTTTCAGCCCCAGCATTTT
TRBD1	TRBV30	TRBJ1-1	.	CAWAADRVGAFF	TGTGCCTGGGCCGCTGACAGGGTAGGTGCTTTCTTT
TRBD1	TRBV30	TRBJ2-2	.	CAFGTGGTGELFF	TGTGCCTTTGGGACAGGGGGTACCGGGGAGCTGTTTTTT
.	TRBV19	TRBJ1-5	.	CASTPGFRAGNQPQHF	TGTGCCAGTACCCCGGGGTTCAGGGCGGGGAATCAGCCCCAGCATTTT
.	TRBV6-1	TRBJ1-5	.	CASSDGGGGNQPQHF	TGTGCCAGCAGCGATGGGGGCGGGGGTAATCAGCCCCAGCATTTT
TRBD1	TRBV18	TRBJ1-1	.	CASSPRTGDGTEAFF	TGTGCCAGCTCACCCAGGACAGGGGACGGGACTGAAGCTTTCTTT
TRBD1	TRBV7-2	TRBJ1-4	.	CASSLVPPDRGEKLFF	TGTGCCAGCAGCCTTGTACCCCCGGACAGGGGTGAAAAACTGTTTTTT
.	TRBV7-7	TRBJ2-2	.	CASSLDSGGELFF	TGTGCTAGCAGCTTAGACTCCGGGGGGGAGCTGTTTTTT
.	TRBV28	TRBJ2-2	few	CASSLGGAQGGELFF	TGTGCCAGCAGTTTAGGGGGGGCTCAAGGCGGGGAGCTGTTTTTT
TRBD2	TRBV18	TRBJ2-1	.	CASSPEIGRAVVEQFF	TGTGCCAGCTCACCAGAAATCGGGAGGGCCGTGGTTGAGCAGTTCTTC
TRBD1	TRBV7-2	TRBJ2-3	.	CASSSGQGLYTQYF	TGTGCCAGCAGCTCGGGACAGGGGCTATATACGCAGTATTTT
.	TRBV4-3	TRBJ1-5	.	CASSQDEGANQPQHF	TGCGCCAGCAGCCAAGATGAAGGGGCCAATCAGCCCCAGCATTTT
.	TRBV9	TRBJ2-6	few	CASSVGTSGANVLTF	TGTGCCAGCAGCGTGGGGACTTCAGGGGCCAACGTCCTGACTTTC
.	TRBV11-2	TRBJ2-7	.	CASSLVGGGGSSYEQYF	TGTGCCAGCAGCTTAGTAGGGGGGGGAGGGAGCTCCTACGAGCAGTACTTC
.	TRBV6-1	TRBJ1-5	.	CASSDMGSYSNQPQHF	TGTGCCAGCAGTGATATGGGCTCATATAGCAATCAGCCCCAGCATTTT
TRBD1	TRBV6-5	TRBJ1-1	.	CASSPQGAFPEAFF	TGTGCCAGCAGTCCACAGGGGGCCTTCCCAGAAGCTTTCTTT
.	TRBV7-2	TRBJ2-5	.	CASSSGTQYF	TGTGCCAGCAGCTCAGGGACCCAGTACTTC
TRBD1	TRBV7-6	TRBJ1-5	.	CASSAGTGRSNQPQHF	TGTGCCAGCAGCGCAGGGACAGGGAGAAGCAATCAGCCCCAACATTTT
TRBD2	TRBV5-6	TRBJ2-1	once	CASTSGAGGLVNEQFF	TGTGCCAGCACTTCGGGTGCGGGGGGGTTAGTAAATGAGCAGTTCTTC
TRBD1	TRBV7-9	TRBJ1-1	once	CASSLGTAEAFF	TGTGCCAGCAGCTTGGGGACAGCGGAAGCTTTCTTT
.	TRBV5-1	TRBJ2-1	.	CASSSRSSYNEQFF	TGCGCCAGCAGCTCGCGGTCCTCCTACAATGAGCAGTTCTTC
TRBD2	TRBV13	TRBJ2-7	.	CASSLSIRWTSSYEQYF	TGTGCCAGCAGCTTAAGTATAAGATGGACTAGCTCCTACGAGCAGTACTTC
TRBD1	TRBV28	TRBJ1-1	.	CASSQTGKGAEAFF	TGTGCCAGCAGCCAGACAGGGAAGGGCGCTGAAGCTTTCTTT
.	TRBV14	TRBJ1-3	.	CASSQRDGRQAISGNTIYF	TGTGCCAGCAGCCAGAGGGACGGCCGACAGGCGATCTCTGGAAACACCATATATTTT